The 18 T cell receptor beta chains below were found in one sample sequenced in a study of blood T cell repertoires in COVID-19. Repertoires were generated with immunoSEQ multiplex PCR, while TCRdb's copy carries only in-frame clones and drops some. The sample includes 95,000 to 150,000 clones, roughly 85% of them seen just once. Sample: peripheral blood. Receptors originate from a man at least 80 years old with active or convalescent COVID-19.

The rearrangement uses TRBV6-1 and TRBJ2-1; unclear D gene. V was clipped by 3 bases and J by 2 bases, with 5 bases between them. The CDR3 extends over 13 amino acids. Germline V lookup: CDR1 MNHNS, CDR2 SASEGT. For the CDR3, the DNA is TGTGCCAGCAGTGATGCAGCCTACAATGAGCAGTTCTTC. Protein product: CASSDAAYNEQFF.

The chain links TRBV7-8 to TRBJ1-4, with 8 bases identical to TRBD1. Per the germline V gene, CDR1 is SGHVS and CDR2 is FQNEAQ. After removal of 5 bases from V and 4 bases from J, the junction contained 15 bases not matched to a gene. This CDR3 is 18 amino acids long. The CDR3 sequence: CASSPVPPDRGGNEKLFF. The CDR3 nucleotides read TGTGCCAGCAGCCCAGTTCCCCCCGACAGGGGAGGTAATGAAAAACTGTTTTTT.

CDR3 protein: CASSSSGASEYNEQFF. CDR3 nucleotides: TGCGCCAGCAGCAGCAGTGGGGCTAGCGAATACAATGAGCAGTTCTTC. The V call is TRBV5-1, the J call TRBJ2-1; weak D call: TRBD2 (6 bases). Looked up from germline, CDR1 is SGHRS and CDR2 is YFSETQ. The CDR3 is 16 residues long. V was cut by 4 bases and J by 4 bases, with 18 bases left in between.

The genes are TRBV10-1 and TRBJ1-5; 11 nucleotides match TRBD1. CDR1 is WNHNN, CDR2 SYGVQD, per germline (reference sequence). Germline trimming cut 2 bases from V and 0 bases from J; bases unmatched to any gene: 0. This CDR3 spans 16 amino acids. The CDR3 sequence: CASSEGQGASNQPQHF. CDR3 DNA sequence: TGCGCCAGCAGTGAGGGACAGGGGGCTAGCAATCAGCCCCAGCATTTT.

The chain employs TRBV10-3 and TRBJ1-1, with D possibly being TRBD1 (6 bases). Germline CDR1 ENHRY, CDR2 SYGVKD. There are 13 residues in the CDR3. V was shortened by 6 bases and J by 0 bases, with 8 bases between the two germline ends. The CDR3 here is CAIRAGVNTEAFF. In DNA form, the CDR3 reads TGTGCCATCAGGGCAGGGGTGAACACTGAAGCTTTCTTT.

The chain couples TRBV25-1 to TRBJ2-2; D may be TRBD1 (5 bases). The germline gives CDR1 MGHDK, CDR2 SYGVNS. The ends were cut back, 7 bases at V and 2 bases at J, with 14 bases in the middle. The CDR3 sequence is 15 residues long. The CDR3: CASTTTAPNTGELFF. The CDR3 DNA reads TGTGCCAGCACCACGACAGCCCCCAACACCGGGGAGCTGTTTTTT.

V and J are TRBV2 and TRBJ1-5, with 8 bases matching TRBD1. V lost 8 bases, J lost 3 bases, and 6 bases stayed unmatched. There are 14 residues in the CDR3. Germline CDR1 and CDR2: SNHLY and FYNNEI. The CDR3 spells CASCGQGVNQPQHF. The CDR3 region has the DNA TGTGCCAGCTGTGGACAGGGAGTCAATCAGCCCCAGCATTTT.

The chain uses TRBV10-3 and TRBJ1-4, with D unresolved. V lost 10 bases to trimming and J lost 0 bases, with 6 bases between them. This CDR3 contains 12 residues. Germline CDR1 reads ENHRY; CDR2 reads SYGVKD. CDR3 sequence (DNA): TGTGCCACCGGGGCAACTAATGAAAAACTGTTTTTT. As protein: CATGATNEKLFF.

This clone was seen a few times. The chain couples TRBV3-1 (or the pseudogene TRBV3-2) to TRBJ2-1; D perhaps matches TRBD2 (7 bases). Germline V gives CDR1 LGHDT, CDR2 YNNKEL (reference sequence). CDR3 length equals 16 residues. The V end lost 3 bases, the J end lost 1 base, and 13 bases lay between the germline ends. The chain's CDR3 is CASSQGGAGSYNEQFF. The CDR3 nucleotides read TGTGCCAGCAGCCAGGGGGGGGCAGGGTCCTACAATGAGCAGTTCTTC.

The rearrangement uses TRBV6-4 and TRBJ2-2, with 9 bases matching TRBD1. Germline V gene lookup returns CDR1 MRHNA and CDR2 SNTAGT. This CDR3 spans 15 amino acids. The V segment lost 4 bases and the J segment 2 bases; nucleotides outside the gene matches: 2. Here the CDR3 DNA reads TGTGCCAGCAGTGGGACAGGGGTCAACACCGGGGAGCTGTTTTTT. Translated: CASSGTGVNTGELFF.

The chain couples TRBV4-3 to TRBJ2-4; TRBD2 is a possible D gene (6 bases). The germline V and J ends were trimmed by 0 bases and 8 bases, with 11 bases remaining between them. Germline CDR1 and CDR2: LGHNA and YSLEER. CDR3 length equals 14 residues. The DNA for the CDR3 is TGCGCCAGCAGCCAAGATACGGGAGCATACATTCAGTACTTC. It yields the protein CASSQDTGAYIQYF.

This clone was picked up a small number of times. The V and J genes are TRBV7-8 and TRBJ2-7; 7 positions match TRBD1. Trimming at V came to 5 bases and at J to 2 bases, leaving 6 bases not matched to a gene. The CDR3 loop spans 14 amino acids. Germline V gives CDR1 SGHVS, CDR2 FQNEAQ. The CDR3 spells CASSPTGFAYEQYF. The CDR3, as DNA: TGTGCCAGCAGCCCGACAGGGTTCGCCTACGAGCAGTACTTC.

This chain joins TRBV18 and TRBJ2-7; 10 bases fit TRBD1. Germline CDR1 KGHSH, CDR2 LQKENI. V lost 6 bases to trimming and J lost 4 bases; unmatched junction nucleotides: 9. CDR3 length: 15 residues. DNA of the CDR3: TGTGCCAGCTCCCCCCGAGACAGGGGGCTTTACGAGCAGTACTTC. Its translation is CASSPRDRGLYEQYF.

The chain joins TRBV6-6 to TRBJ2-1, with D possibly matching TRBD2 (5 bases). CDR1 and CDR2 (germline): MNHNY, SVGAGI (reference sequence). The CDR3 runs to 15 residues. Deletions cut 5 bases from V and 4 bases from J, with 15 bases between. This CDR3 is CASSGPGLGYNEQFF. For the CDR3, the DNA is TGTGCCAGCAGTGGCCCGGGGTTGGGTTACAATGAGCAGTTCTTC.

This chain uses TRBV11-2 with TRBJ2-7; D is unresolved. The V end was cut by 1 base, the J end by 4 bases, with 8 bases between. The CDR3 has 13 residues. The V gene's germline CDR1 is SGHAT and CDR2 FQNNGV. CDR3 loop: CASSLGHRYEQYF. The CDR3 nucleotides read TGTGCCAGCAGCTTAGGTCATAGATACGAGCAGTACTTC.

The V call is TRBV5-3, the J call TRBJ2-7; 9 bases map to TRBD1. TRBV5-3 qualifies as an ORF whose function is uncertain. This CDR3 region has 16 residues. The junction had 12 bases not matched to a gene; V was cut back by 4 bases and J by 4 bases. CDR3 residues: CARSEPRDRVFYEQYF. CDR3 bases: TGTGCCAGAAGCGAACCCCGGGACAGGGTTTTTTACGAGCAGTACTTC.

The chain carries TRBV6-4 and TRBJ2-2, with 8 positions matching TRBD1. Germline-derived CDR1 and CDR2 are MRHNA and SNTAGT. After removal of 4 bases from V and 6 bases from J, the junction contained 7 bases not matched to a gene. The CDR3 runs 15 residues. The CDR3 sequence is CASSALPTGAGELFF. The DNA for the CDR3 is TGTGCCAGCAGTGCCCTCCCGACAGGGGCCGGGGAGCTGTTTTTT.

The chain employs TRBV7-9 and TRBJ2-6; TRBD1 matches 8 bases. With V trimmed by 4 bases and J by 2 bases, 7 bases remained unmatched. The CDR3 runs 17 residues. Per the germline V gene, CDR1 is SEHNR and CDR2 is FQNEAQ (reference sequence). This chain's CDR3 is CASSSDTGGTGANVLTF. The CDR3 region has the DNA TGTGCCAGCAGCTCAGATACAGGGGGTACTGGGGCCAACGTCCTGACTTTC.